This T cell receptor beta chain was identified in a study of T cell responses to AZD1222 COVID-19 vaccine. Sequencing used immunoSEQ multiplex PCR; TCRdb keeps in-frame clones, though not all of them. Here the sample spans around 110,000 clones, 85% to 95% being singletons. Losses at the gene ends were 0 bases for V and 4 bases for J; bases not matched to a gene: 0. CDR3 length: 14 amino acids. Looked up from germline, CDR1 is SGDLS and CDR2 is YYNGEE. As for this clone: The sample holds other DNA sequences that translate to the same CDR3.

The sequencing used peripheral blood, collected on day 0 of AZD1222 vaccination. The V gene is TRBV9, the J gene TRBJ2-7; 11 nucleotides line up with TRBD2. The receptor was isolated from an adult in good health. The CDR3 region is CASSVGLAGYEQYF. For the CDR3, the DNA is TGTGCCAGCAGCGTAGGACTAGCGGGATACGAGCAGTACTTC. Together with reference TRBV9 and TRBJ2-7, the CDR3 gives the full variable domain: DSGVTQTPKHLITATGQRVTLRCSPRSGDLSVYWYQQSLDQGLQFLIQYYNGEERAKGNILERFSAQQFPDLHSELNLSSLELGDSALYFCASSVGLAGYEQYFGPGTRLTVT.